This T cell receptor beta chain was identified during a study of blood T cells in healthy people across ages. Notes on the study in general: Naive CD4+ cells and diversity were both higher in long-lived donors than in aged donors. It was held that the diversity estimates obtained from one million T cells were underestimates.

Sample-barcoded 5' priming and a J-beta primer mix drove a second PCR of about 6 to 11 cycles. MiXCR was run by TCRdb on the 5' RACE reads, yielding one entry per CDR3 protein. The profile covers around 940,000 distinct CDR3 sequences, with roughly 47% appearing a single time and roughly a fifth taken by the ten largest. The germline V gene encodes CDR1 KGHDR and CDR2 SFDVKD. The V end lost 5 bases, the J end lost 4 bases, and 18 bases lay between the germline ends. This CDR3 region has 16 residues. Turning to this clonotype: No antigen is known for it.

J is TRBJ2-3 and V is TRBV24-1; maybe TRBD1 (6 bases). Material for sequencing was blood. This clonotype was sampled from a woman aged 60-70 years in good health. This CDR3 is CATSASKRGMADTQYF. The CDR3 bases are TGTGCCACCAGTGCCTCTAAGAGGGGGATGGCAGATACGCAGTATTTT.